The source of this TCR beta chain is a study of T cell responses to AZD1222 COVID-19 vaccine. Study results and caveats: Donors were mostly white British, more females; clonal diversity possibly underestimated.

Comments on this clone: Its target is not known.

Sequencing used immunoSEQ multiplex PCR; TCRdb keeps in-frame clones, though not all of them. The sample consists of 75,000 to 85,000 clones, roughly 80% of them appearing once. Between the trimmed V and J ends, which lost 1 base and 9 bases, there was a span of 7 bases. Per the germline V gene, CDR1 is SGHTA and CDR2 is FQGNSA. The CDR3 length is 12 residues. Source: peripheral blood, taken 28 days after the second dose of the MenACWY control vaccine. The chain carries TRBV7-2 and TRBJ1-5; tentative D call: TRBD1 (5 bases). The TCR was taken from an adult who received the MenACWY meningococcal vaccine as a control. CDR3 nucleotide sequence: TGTGCCAGCAGCTTAGACCAGGGGCCCCAGCATTTT. Encoded protein: CASSLDQGPQHF.